Each of the 14 T cell receptor beta chains below was sequenced from the same sample in a study of graft-versus-host responses after intestinal transplantation. Only in-frame clones appear in the TCRdb table, and some are missing; sequencing was by immunoSEQ multiplex PCR. The table records 8,000 to 9,000 clones, 30% of them present only once. Here the sequenced sample was alloreactive CD4+ T cells from a mixed lymphocyte reaction culture, taken before intestinal transplant. The subset here: CFSE-low proliferating T cells sorted from roughly 6-day pre-transplant mixed lymphocyte reaction (GvH or HvG direction). The receptors originated from a human patient who received an intestinal transplant.

V is TRBV19 and J is TRBJ2-5; unclear D gene. The CDR3 extends over 14 amino acids. Germline CDR1 is LNHDA and CDR2 is SQIVND (reference sequence). Trimming took off 3 bases at V and 1 base at J, with 9 bases between the two ends. CDR3 nucleotide sequence: TGTGCCAGTAGTATGGCGCAGCGCCAAGAGACCCAGTACTTC. Protein: CASSMAQRQETQYF.

V gene TRBV5-1 combines with J gene TRBJ2-2, with no clear D. The CDR3 is 13 residues long. Germline loops: CDR1 SGHRS, CDR2 YFSETQ. Between the trimmed V and J ends, which lost 6 bases and 1 base, there was a span of 7 bases. The CDR3 nucleotides read TGCGCCAGCAAACGACAGAACACCGGGGAGCTGTTTTTT. It encodes CASKRQNTGELFF.

V usage is TRBV29-1 and J usage is TRBJ1-2; D possibly corresponds to TRBD1 (5 bases). CDR1 and CDR2 (germline): SQVTM, ANQGSEA. This CDR3 is built from 11 residues. Trimming shortened V by 4 bases and J by 7 bases, and 10 bases separated the two germline ends. CDR3 nucleotide sequence: TGCAGCGTTGGGCGGGGGTCTGGCTACACCTTC. Residues: CSVGRGSGYTF.

The rearrangement links TRBV5-1 to TRBJ2-7; 8 nucleotides line up with TRBD2. Germline CDR1 and CDR2: SGHRS and YFSETQ. J was trimmed by 5 bases and V by 0 bases; bases with no gene match: 1. CDR3 length: 13 amino acids. This CDR3 is CASSLEGLDEQYF. The CDR3 DNA follows: TGCGCCAGCAGCTTGGAGGGACTAGACGAGCAGTACTTC.

J is TRBJ2-7 and V is TRBV18; the D gene is possibly TRBD1 (6 bases). V dropped 3 bases and J dropped 3 bases, with 15 bases sitting between them. The CDR3 totals 15 residues. Germline CDR1 is KGHSH and CDR2 is LQKENI. The CDR3 nucleotides read TGTGCCAGCTCACCGCAGGGGACCGCGGGCTACGAGCAGTACTTC. Protein: CASSPQGTAGYEQYF.

This chain connects TRBV27 to TRBJ1-1, with D hard to call. Per the germline V gene, CDR1 is MNHEY and CDR2 is SMNVEV (reference sequence). The CDR3 length is 12 residues. Deletions cut 6 bases from V and 11 bases from J, with 16 bases between. The chain's CDR3 is CASSQRGGRAFF. In nucleotides, the CDR3 is TGTGCCAGCAGCCAAAGAGGTGGGAGGGCTTTCTTT.

In its sample, this clone was seen a few times. The V and J genes are TRBV5-6 and TRBJ2-6; 9 bases agree with TRBD1. V lost 2 bases to trimming and J lost 0 bases; unmatched junction nucleotides: 6. This CDR3 is 18 amino acids long. Germline V lookup: CDR1 SGHDT, CDR2 YYEEEE. In DNA form, the CDR3 reads TGTGCCAGCAGCTTCCCGGGACAGGGTTCCTCTGGGGCCAACGTCCTGACTTTC. Translation: CASSFPGQGSSGANVLTF.

This chain links TRBV15 with TRBJ2-7; TRBD1 aligns across 10 bases. Germline values: CDR1 LNHNV, CDR2 YYDKDF (reference sequence). After removal of 1 base from V and 5 bases from J, the junction contained 5 bases not matched to a gene. The CDR3 has 15 residues. CDR3 region: CATSRGGTGVHEQYF. CDR3 nucleotide sequence: TGTGCCACCAGCAGAGGGGGGACAGGGGTTCACGAGCAGTACTTC. Full variable domain (rest looked up from reference TRBV15 and TRBJ2-7): DAMVIQNPRYQVTQFGKPVTLSCSQTLNHNVMYWYQQKSSQAPKLLFHYYDKDFNNEADTPDNFQSRRPNTSFCFLDIRSPGLGDTAMYLCATSRGGTGVHEQYFGPGTRLTVT.

This chain links TRBV28 with TRBJ1-1, with 7 bases lining up with TRBD1. V lost 8 bases, J lost 6 bases, and 6 bases stayed unmatched. From germline, CDR1 is MDHEN and CDR2 SYDVKM. There are 12 residues in the CDR3. CDR3 protein: CASGTVVAEAFF. DNA of the CDR3: TGTGCCAGCGGGACAGTTGTGGCTGAAGCTTTCTTT.

The sample holds a few counts of this clone. The chain links TRBV2 to TRBJ1-5; TRBD1 is a possible D gene (5 bases). V lost 5 bases, J lost 2 bases, and 10 bases lay in between. The CDR3 has 14 residues. Germline V gives CDR1 SNHLY, CDR2 FYNNEI. CDR3 sequence: CASSPDRRNQPQHF. Written as DNA, the CDR3 is TGTGCCAGCAGTCCCGACAGACGCAATCAGCCCCAGCATTTT.

The chain combines TRBV2 with TRBJ2-7; D is possibly TRBD1 (6 bases). Between the trimmed V and J ends, which lost 6 bases and 13 bases, there was a span of 13 bases. Per germline, CDR1 SNHLY and CDR2 FYNNEI. This CDR3 is 10 amino acids long. The CDR3 sequence: CASSTRDIYF. The CDR3 DNA reads as TGTGCCAGCAGCACCCGGGACATTTACTTC.

This clone is categorized as medium-sized. CDR3 nucleotide sequence: TGTGCCAGCAGCTCCGGCGGACAGGGCGATTCTGGGGCCAACGTCCTGACTTTC. It specifies CASSSGGQGDSGANVLTF. The chain combines TRBV5-4 with TRBJ2-6; 8 bases align to TRBD1. Germline CDR1 SGHNT, CDR2 YYREEE (reference sequence). Germline trimming cut 3 bases from V and 1 base from J; bases unmatched to any gene: 9. The CDR3 loop spans 18 amino acids.

This clone was seen only once. The gene calls are TRBV2 and TRBJ2-7, with D possibly TRBD1 on 6 matching bases. The CDR3 has 17 amino acids. CDR1 is SNHLY and CDR2 is FYNNEI in the germline V gene. The ends were cut back, 1 base at V and 0 bases at J, with 16 bases in the middle. The DNA of the CDR3 is TGTGCCAGCAGTGAAGGGGTTCCTCAGGGGCTCTCCTACGAGCAGTACTTC. Encoded protein: CASSEGVPQGLSYEQYF.

This sequence joins TRBV5-1 and TRBJ1-2; D might be TRBD1 (5 bases). V was trimmed by 0 bases and J by 4 bases, leaving 13 bases between them. This CDR3 contains 15 residues. The germline V gene encodes CDR1 SGHRS and CDR2 YFSETQ. The CDR3 DNA sequence: TGCGCCAGCAGCTTGGCAGGGAAGGGGCTCTATGGCTACACCTTC. Translating gives CASSLAGKGLYGYTF.